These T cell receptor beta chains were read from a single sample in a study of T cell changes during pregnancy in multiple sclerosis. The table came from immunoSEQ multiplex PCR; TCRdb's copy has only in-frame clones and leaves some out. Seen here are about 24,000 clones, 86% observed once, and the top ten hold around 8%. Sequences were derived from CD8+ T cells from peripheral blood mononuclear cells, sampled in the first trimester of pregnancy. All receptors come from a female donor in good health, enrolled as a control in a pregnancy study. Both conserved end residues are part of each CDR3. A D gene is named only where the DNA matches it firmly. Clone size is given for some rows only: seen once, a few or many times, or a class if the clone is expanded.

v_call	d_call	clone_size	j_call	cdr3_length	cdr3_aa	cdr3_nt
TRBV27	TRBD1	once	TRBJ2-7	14	CASSLGTGGGEQYF	TGTGCCAGCAGTTTAGGGACAGGGGGCGGGGAGCAGTACTTC
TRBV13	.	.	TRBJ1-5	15	CASSLGVRGGQPQHF	TGTGCCAGCAGCTTAGGAGTTAGGGGAGGTCAGCCCCAGCATTTT
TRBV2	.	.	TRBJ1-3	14	CASSEHRAGNTIYF	TGTGCCAGCAGTGAACACAGGGCGGGAAACACCATATATTTT
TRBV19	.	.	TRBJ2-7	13	CASSPTGYHEQYF	TGTGCCAGTAGCCCAACAGGGTACCACGAGCAGTACTTC
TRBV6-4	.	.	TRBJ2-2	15	CASSLGRGNTGELFF	TGTGCCAGCTCCTTGGGTAGAGGGAACACCGGGGAGCTGTTTTTT
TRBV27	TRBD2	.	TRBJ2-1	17	CASTQTSGGTFYNEQFF	TGTGCCAGCACCCAGACTAGCGGGGGAACCTTTTACAATGAGCAGTTCTTC
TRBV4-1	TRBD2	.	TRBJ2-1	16	CASSPGLAGPYNEQFF	TGCGCCAGCAGCCCCGGACTAGCGGGGCCCTACAATGAGCAGTTCTTC
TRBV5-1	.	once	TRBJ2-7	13	CASSAGQTYEQYF	TGCGCCAGCAGTGCGGGACAGACCTACGAGCAGTACTTC
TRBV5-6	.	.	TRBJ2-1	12	CASSFTEKEQFF	TGTGCCAGCAGCTTCACAGAAAAAGAGCAGTTCTTC
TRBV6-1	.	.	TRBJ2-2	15	CASRAGTLNTGELFF	TGTGCCAGCAGGGCCGGGACATTGAACACCGGGGAGCTGTTTTTT
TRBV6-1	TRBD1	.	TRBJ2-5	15	CASSRGQGPQETQYF	TGTGCCAGCAGTAGGGGACAGGGCCCCCAAGAGACCCAGTACTTC
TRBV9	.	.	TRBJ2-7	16	CASSAHRGANLYEQYF	TGTGCCAGCAGCGCCCATCGGGGGGCAAATCTCTACGAGCAGTACTTC
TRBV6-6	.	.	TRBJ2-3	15	CASSYPGGEVDTQYF	TGTGCCAGCAGTTACCCAGGCGGGGAGGTAGATACGCAGTATTTT
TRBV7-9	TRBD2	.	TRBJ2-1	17	CASSLGRGGGSYNEQFF	TGTGCCAGCAGCTTAGGCCGGGGCGGGGGGTCATACAATGAGCAGTTCTTC
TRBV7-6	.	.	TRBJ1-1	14	CASSLVGVNTEAFF	TGTGCCAGCAGCTTAGTGGGAGTGAACACTGAAGCTTTCTTT
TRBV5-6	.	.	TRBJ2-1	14	CASSPVVGRNEQFF	TGTGCCAGCAGCCCCGTGGTGGGCCGGAATGAGCAGTTCTTC
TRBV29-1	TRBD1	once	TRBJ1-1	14	CSVGQGVENTEAFF	TGCAGCGTGGGACAGGGGGTTGAGAACACTGAAGCTTTCTTT
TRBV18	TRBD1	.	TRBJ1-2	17	CASSPTPGQGANYGYTF	TGTGCCAGCTCCCCTACCCCGGGACAGGGCGCGAACTATGGCTACACCTTC
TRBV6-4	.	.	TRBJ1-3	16	CASTLLGGGPGNTIYF	TGTGCCAGCACCCTACTGGGGGGGGGTCCTGGAAACACCATATATTTT
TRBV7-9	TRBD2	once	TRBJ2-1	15	CASSPSGGTYNEQFF	TGTGCCAGCAGCCCCAGCGGGGGGACCTACAATGAGCAGTTCTTC